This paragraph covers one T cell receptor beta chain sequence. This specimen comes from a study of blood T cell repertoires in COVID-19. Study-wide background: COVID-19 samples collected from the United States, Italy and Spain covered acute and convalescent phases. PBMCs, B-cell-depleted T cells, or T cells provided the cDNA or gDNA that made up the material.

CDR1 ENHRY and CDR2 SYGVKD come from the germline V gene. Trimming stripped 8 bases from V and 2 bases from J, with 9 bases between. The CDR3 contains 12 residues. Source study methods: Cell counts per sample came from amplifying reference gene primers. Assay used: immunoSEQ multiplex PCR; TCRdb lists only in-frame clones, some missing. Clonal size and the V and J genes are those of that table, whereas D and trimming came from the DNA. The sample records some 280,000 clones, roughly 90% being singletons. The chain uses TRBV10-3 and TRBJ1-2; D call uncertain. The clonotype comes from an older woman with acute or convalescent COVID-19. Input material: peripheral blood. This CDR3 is CAIQAGNYGYTF. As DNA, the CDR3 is TGTGCCATCCAGGCGGGCAACTATGGCTACACCTTC.